The 11 T cell receptor beta chains below come from one sample, sequenced in a study of T cell repertoires in cytomegalovirus infection. TCRdb re-called the reads with MiXCR, one entry per CDR3 protein. The sample yields nearly 450,000 distinct CDR3 sequences, under 40% seen once. Sequencing used PBMCs. The receptors were gathered from a human donor in good health (CMV status not recorded). Some clones in this sample may be carry-over from other donors' samples.

This clonotype came up many times. V and J are TRBV7-2 and TRBJ1-2; D is unresolved. V lost 5 bases and J 0 bases, leaving 13 bases between the germline ends. CDR1 and CDR2 (germline): SGHTA, FQGNSA. CDR3 size: 15 residues. CDR3 sequence reads: CASSPSGEPNYGYTF. The CDR3 bases are TGTGCCAGCAGCCCTTCGGGTGAGCCTAACTATGGCTACACCTTC.

In this sample, this clonotype turned up many times. The V call is TRBV10-2, the J call TRBJ2-3, with TRBD2 matching 11 bases. CDR3 size: 16 residues. Germline V gene sequence: CDR1 WSHSY, CDR2 SAAADI. V gave up 8 bases and J gave up 6 bases; unmatched junction bases: 13. CDR3 DNA: TGCGCCAGCGCCCCACTAGCGGGGGTCAGGGGGGATACGCAGTATTTT. Protein sequence: CASAPLAGVRGDTQYF.

The genes are TRBV12-3 or TRBV12-4 and TRBJ2-7; TRBD1 or TRBD2 may be the D gene (5 bases each). V lost 4 bases and J 5 bases, leaving 15 bases between the germline ends. The CDR3 has 14 residues. CDR3 sequence (DNA): TGTGCCAGCAGTTCGGTCTCCAGGGACCACGAGCAGTACTTC. It encodes CASSSVSRDHEQYF.

This clonotype has more than one count but fewer than ten. V usage is TRBV24-1 and J usage is TRBJ2-5; D perhaps matches TRBD1 (6 bases). The CDR3 runs to 12 residues. Germline CDR1 and CDR2: KGHDR and SFDVKD. Trimming took off 5 bases at V and 4 bases at J, with 7 bases between the two ends. The CDR3 loop reads CATSGGGETQYF. For the CDR3, the DNA is TGTGCCACCAGTGGAGGGGGAGAGACCCAGTACTTC.

This clonotype came up many times. The rearrangement joins TRBV7-6 to TRBJ2-3; TRBD2 matches at 8 bases. The CDR3 loop spans 15 amino acids. V was pared by 4 bases and J by 4 bases, with 7 bases of the junction left unmatched. Germline V lookup: CDR1 SGHVS, CDR2 FNYEAQ. The CDR3 here is CASSSHGGGSDTQYF. CDR3 coding DNA: TGTGCCAGCAGCTCCCACGGGGGGGGATCAGATACGCAGTATTTT.

The rearrangement joins TRBV7-9 to TRBJ2-6; D is perhaps TRBD1 (7 bases). The germline V gene encodes CDR1 SEHNR and CDR2 FQNEAQ (reference sequence). Trimming pared 6 bases from V and 4 bases from J, leaving 22 bases between. This CDR3 has 18 amino acids. CDR3 sequence (DNA): TGTGCCAGCAGTTATAGACAGGGAGGCTCGCTGGGGGCCAACGTCCTGACTTTC. Amino acid sequence: CASSYRQGGSLGANVLTF. The full variable domain, rest sourced from reference TRBV7-9 and TRBJ2-6, is DTGVSQNPRHKITKRGQNVTFRCDPISEHNRLYWYRQTLGQGPEFLTYFQNEAQLEKSRLLSDRFSAERPKGSFSTLEIQRTEQGDSAMYLCASSYRQGGSLGANVLTFGAGSRLTVL.

The rearrangement links TRBV5-1 to TRBJ2-7; 10 nucleotides line up with TRBD2. The CDR3 consists of 16 residues. Trimming at V came to 3 bases and at J to 6 bases, leaving 12 bases not matched to a gene. Germline CDR1 and CDR2: SGHRS and YFSETQ. The CDR3 DNA follows: TGCGCCAGCAGCTGGGGGGCTAGCGGGGGCCGGAGCGAGCAGTACTTC. It translates to CASSWGASGGRSEQYF.

The table lists this clonotype with many counts. The chain uses TRBV12-3 or TRBV12-4 and TRBJ1-5; D unresolved. V was clipped by 3 bases and J by 5 bases, with 2 bases between them. The CDR3 has 11 residues. CDR3 DNA sequence: TGTGCCAGCAGTTTCGATCAGCCCCAGCATTTT. It translates to CASSFDQPQHF.

Remarks on this clonotype: This clone may be a read error of a much larger clone one base away. Because the CDR3 is missing its conserved closing phenylalanine or tryptophan, this is likely a read error. This chain joins TRBV20-1 and TRBJ2-7; a weak D match, TRBD2 (6 bases). Per germline, CDR1 DFQATT and CDR2 SNEGSKA (reference sequence). V dropped 6 bases and J dropped 2 bases, with 14 bases sitting between them. This CDR3 has 13 amino acids. The DNA of the CDR3 is TGCAGTGCCGGGACTTCAGGAACCTACGAGCAGTACTTA. This codes for CSAGTSGTYEQYL.

The V call is TRBV20-1, the J call TRBJ2-5; no clear D gene. CDR1 and CDR2 from the germline V gene are DFQATT and SNEGSKA (reference sequence). Trimming cost V 3 bases and J 4 bases, with 12 bases left between them. The CDR3 has 13 amino acids. In DNA, the CDR3 is TGCAGTGCTAGTCCCGGCCAGCGAGAGACCCAGTACTTC. This sequence encodes CSASPGQRETQYF.

The chain links TRBV27 to TRBJ1-5; a possible D gene is TRBD1 (6 bases). The CDR3 sequence is 14 residues long. Germline CDR1 is MNHEY and CDR2 is SMNVEV (reference sequence). Trimming pared 4 bases from V and 4 bases from J, leaving 11 bases between. CDR3 protein: CASSSRGRNQPQHF. The CDR3 bases are TGTGCCAGCAGTTCCAGGGGAAGAAATCAGCCCCAGCATTTT.